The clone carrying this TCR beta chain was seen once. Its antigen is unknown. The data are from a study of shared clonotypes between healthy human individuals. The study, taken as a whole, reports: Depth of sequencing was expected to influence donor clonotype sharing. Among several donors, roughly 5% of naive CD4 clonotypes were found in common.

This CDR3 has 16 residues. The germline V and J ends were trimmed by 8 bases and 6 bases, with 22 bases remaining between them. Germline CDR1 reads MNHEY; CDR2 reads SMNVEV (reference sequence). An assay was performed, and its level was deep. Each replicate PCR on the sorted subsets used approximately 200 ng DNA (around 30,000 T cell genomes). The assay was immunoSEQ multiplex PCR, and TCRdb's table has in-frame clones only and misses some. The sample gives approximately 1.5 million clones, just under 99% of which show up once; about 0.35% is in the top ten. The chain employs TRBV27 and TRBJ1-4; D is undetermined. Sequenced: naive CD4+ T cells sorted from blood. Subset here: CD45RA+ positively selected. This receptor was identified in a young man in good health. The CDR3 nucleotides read TGTGCCAGCGACCCAAATATTACCGCATTGGATGAAAAACTGTTTTTT. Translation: CASDPNITALDEKLFF.